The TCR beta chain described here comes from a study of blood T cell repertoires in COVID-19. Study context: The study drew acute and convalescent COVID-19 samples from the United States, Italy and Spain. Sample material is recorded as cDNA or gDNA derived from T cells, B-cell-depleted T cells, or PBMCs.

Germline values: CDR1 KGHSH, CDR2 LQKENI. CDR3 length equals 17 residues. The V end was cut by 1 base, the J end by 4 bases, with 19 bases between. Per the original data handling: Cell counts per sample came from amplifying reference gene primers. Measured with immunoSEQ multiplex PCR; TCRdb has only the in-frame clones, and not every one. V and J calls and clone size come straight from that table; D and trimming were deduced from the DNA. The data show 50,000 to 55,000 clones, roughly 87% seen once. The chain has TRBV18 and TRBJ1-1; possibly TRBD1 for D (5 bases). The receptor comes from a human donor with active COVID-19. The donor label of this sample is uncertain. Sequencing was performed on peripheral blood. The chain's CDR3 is CASSPRQGLGWGTEAFF. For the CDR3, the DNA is TGTGCCAGCTCACCACGGCAGGGATTGGGTTGGGGCACTGAAGCTTTCTTT.